These T cell receptor beta chains were read from a single sample in a study of blood T cells in healthy people across ages. Each CDR3 protein gets one entry after TCRdb re-called the 5' RACE reads with MiXCR. The table shows approximately 850,000 distinct CDR3 sequences, with roughly 60% occurring only once. The sample consisted of blood. These receptors originate from a man aged 30-40 years in good health. Both conserved end residues are part of each CDR3. The order of the fields is CDR3 DNA, CDR3 protein, clone size, V gene, D gene, J gene. D genes are given only for firm matches. Clone size is given for some rows only: seen once, a few or many times, or a class if the clone is expanded.

DNA: TGTGCCACCAGTAGGGAGGGTCGGCGCACTGAAGCTTTCTTT
CDR3: CATSREGRRTEAFF
size: few
V: TRBV15
D: -
J: TRBJ1-1

DNA: TGTGCCAGCAGCTTATTTTGGCAGCAAGAGACCCAGTACTTC
CDR3: CASSLFWQQETQYF
size: -
V: TRBV7-2
D: -
J: TRBJ2-5

DNA: TGTGCCAGCAGTTTGAGTACCAGAGGTGAGCAGTTCTTC
CDR3: CASSLSTRGEQFF
size: few
V: TRBV27
D: -
J: TRBJ2-1

DNA: TGTGCCAGCAGAGGGACAGTCGGCACTGAAGCTTTCTTT
CDR3: CASRGTVGTEAFF
size: -
V: TRBV25-1
D: TRBD1
J: TRBJ1-1

DNA: TGTGCCATCATGGGGACAGTACATAGCAATCAGCCCCAGCATTTT
CDR3: CAIMGTVHSNQPQHF
size: -
V: TRBV10-3
D: TRBD1
J: TRBJ1-5

DNA: TGTGCCAGCAGCCTAGGACAGCAGGTCTACGAGCAGTACTTC
CDR3: CASSLGQQVYEQYF
size: -
V: TRBV6-5
D: -
J: TRBJ2-7

DNA: TGCAGCGCAACAGACATTAAGGCATCCTACGAGCAGTACTTC
CDR3: CSATDIKASYEQYF
size: few
V: TRBV20-1
D: -
J: TRBJ2-7

DNA: TGCAGTGCAAACGATAAGGGGGGGGGCTACACCTTC
CDR3: CSANDKGGGYTF
size: -
V: TRBV20-1
D: -
J: TRBJ1-2

DNA: TGTGCCAGCAGCTTAGTTGTTGGGGGGGATGAGCAGTTCTTC
CDR3: CASSLVVGGDEQFF
size: -
V: TRBV7-2
D: TRBD2
J: TRBJ2-1

DNA: TGTGCCAGCAGTTTACATATATCTAACTATGGCTACACCTTC
CDR3: CASSLHISNYGYTF
size: -
V: TRBV12-3/TRBV12-4
D: -
J: TRBJ1-2

DNA: TGTGCCACCAGCAGAGGGACAGGGGGTCGCGAGCAGTACTTC
CDR3: CATSRGTGGREQYF
size: few
V: TRBV15
D: TRBD1
J: TRBJ2-7

DNA: TGTGCCAGCAGCTTAGTGCATAGCGGCCAGTCTCTAAGGGAGACCCAGTTCTTC
CDR3: CASSLVHSGQSLRETQFF
size: -
V: TRBV7-9
D: -
J: TRBJ2-1

DNA: TGCAGTGCAGAACTAGCGGGGGTTGACAATGAGCAGTTCTTC
CDR3: CSAELAGVDNEQFF
size: -
V: TRBV20-1
D: TRBD2
J: TRBJ2-1

DNA: TGCAGCGTCGCAGAAACAGGGACGGGTTGTGGCTACACCTTC
CDR3: CSVAETGTGCGYTF
size: -
V: TRBV29-1
D: -
J: TRBJ1-2

DNA: TGCGCCAGCAGCTTTAAGGGAGATGGAGAGACCCAGTACTTC
CDR3: CASSFKGDGETQYF
size: -
V: TRBV5-1
D: -
J: TRBJ2-5

DNA: TGTGCCAGCAGTTACCTTGCGGGAGGGCCCACAGATACGCAGTATTTT
CDR3: CASSYLAGGPTDTQYF
size: -
V: TRBV12-3/TRBV12-4
D: TRBD2
J: TRBJ2-3

DNA: TGTGCCAACAGCTTTTATCCGGCGGGATACAATGAGCAGTTCTTC
CDR3: CANSFYPAGYNEQFF
size: -
V: TRBV5-6
D: -
J: TRBJ2-1

DNA: TGTGCCAGCAGCGCCATGGTGCGGGACTCCTTCTACGAGCAGTACTTC
CDR3: CASSAMVRDSFYEQYF
size: -
V: TRBV7-2
D: -
J: TRBJ2-7

DNA: TGCGCCAGCAGCTTGTCACCCGTCGGACAGAACTCCTACGAGCAGTACTTC
CDR3: CASSLSPVGQNSYEQYF
size: -
V: TRBV5-1
D: -
J: TRBJ2-7

DNA: TGCAGTGCTAGGTCTCTAGCAGGCTACGAGCAGTACTTC
CDR3: CSARSLAGYEQYF
size: -
V: TRBV20-1
D: -
J: TRBJ2-7

DNA: TGTGCCAGCAGCTCCTGGGGGGAGGGTCTGTTCTTC
CDR3: CASSSWGEGLFF
size: -
V: TRBV2
D: TRBD2
J: TRBJ2-1

DNA: TGTGCCAGCAGTTACTCAGGCCAGATGATCCACGATACGCAGTATTTT
CDR3: CASSYSGQMIHDTQYF
size: -
V: TRBV6-5
D: -
J: TRBJ2-3

DNA: TGTGCCAGCAGCCCCGGAACTAGGGTGACCCAGTACTTC
CDR3: CASSPGTRVTQYF
size: few
V: TRBV7-2
D: -
J: TRBJ2-5

DNA: TGTGCCAGCAGCCATAAACCCGCTCAGCCCCAGCATTTT
CDR3: CASSHKPAQPQHF
size: once
V: TRBV12-3/TRBV12-4
D: -
J: TRBJ1-5

DNA: TGCGCCAGCAGCCCTGGGGCGTCGGGTCACTCCTACGAGCAGTACTTT
CDR3: CASSPGASGHSYEQYF
size: -
V: TRBV4-3
D: -
J: TRBJ2-7

DNA: TGTGCCAGCGGTAGGGCAGGGCGGGGCTCTGGGGCCAACGTCCTGACTTTC
CDR3: CASGRAGRGSGANVLTF
size: -
V: TRBV6-6
D: -
J: TRBJ2-6

DNA: TGTGCCAGCAGCCGGGAAGGGCTAGCCAAAAACATTCAGTACTTC
CDR3: CASSREGLAKNIQYF
size: -
V: TRBV11-2
D: -
J: TRBJ2-4

DNA: TGCGCCAGCAGCCTGGCTAGCGGGGGCGTCACAGATACGCAGTATTTT
CDR3: CASSLASGGVTDTQYF
size: -
V: TRBV4-3
D: TRBD2
J: TRBJ2-3

DNA: TGTGCCAGCTCAAACCGCAACTATGGCTACACCTTC
CDR3: CASSNRNYGYTF
size: -
V: TRBV3-1
D: -
J: TRBJ1-2

DNA: TGTGCCAGCTATCGGACCCCGTGGGACGAGCAGTACTTC
CDR3: CASYRTPWDEQYF
size: few
V: TRBV2
D: -
J: TRBJ2-7

DNA: TGCAGTGCTCCTCCGACTAGCGGACAAGAGACCCAGTACTTC
CDR3: CSAPPTSGQETQYF
size: -
V: TRBV20-1
D: TRBD2
J: TRBJ2-5